This TCR beta chain was captured by sequencing in a study of blood T cell repertoires in COVID-19. Germline V lookup: CDR1 SEHNR, CDR2 FQNEAQ (reference sequence). The trim removed 0 bases at V and 5 bases at J, leaving 6 bases unmatched. The CDR3 totals 15 residues. Enrollees, roughly 18 to 90 years old, lived in approximately 24 US areas. Donors of Cohort 3 who recovered were those that had two negative PCRs, clearance, or symptom resolution. Only one count was recorded for this clone. Profiled with immunoSEQ multiplex PCR; TCRdb holds only in-frame clones, not every one. The sample contains fewer than 400,000 clones, about nine tenths of which appear only once.

The specimen was PBMCs or T cells enriched from blood (not recorded which). V and J are TRBV7-9 and TRBJ2-7; 8 positions agree with TRBD1. This TCR was sampled from a woman between 18 and 30 years old who had recovered from COVID-19. The CDR3 here is CASSLAIAGGNEQYF. CDR3 sequence (DNA): TGTGCCAGCAGCTTAGCCATTGCAGGGGGCAACGAGCAGTACTTC.